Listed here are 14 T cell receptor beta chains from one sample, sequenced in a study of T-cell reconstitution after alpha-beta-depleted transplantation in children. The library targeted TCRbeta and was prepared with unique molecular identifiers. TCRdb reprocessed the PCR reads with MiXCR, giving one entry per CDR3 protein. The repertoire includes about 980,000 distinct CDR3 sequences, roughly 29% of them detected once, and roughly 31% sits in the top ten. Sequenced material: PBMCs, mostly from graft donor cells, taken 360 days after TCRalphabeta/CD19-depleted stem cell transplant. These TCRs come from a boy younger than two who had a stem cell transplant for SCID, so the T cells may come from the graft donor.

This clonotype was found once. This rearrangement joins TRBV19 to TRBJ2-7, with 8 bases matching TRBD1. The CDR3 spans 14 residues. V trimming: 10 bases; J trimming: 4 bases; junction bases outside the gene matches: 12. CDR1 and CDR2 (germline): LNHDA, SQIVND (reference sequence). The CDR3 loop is CATSRGQGFYEQYF. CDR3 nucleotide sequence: TGTGCCACCAGTAGAGGACAGGGTTTTTACGAGCAGTACTTC.

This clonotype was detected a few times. The CDR3 loop reads CASSADRFNYGYTF. The CDR3 DNA follows: TGTGCCAGCAGCGCTGACAGGTTTAACTATGGCTACACCTTC. The chain carries TRBV5-5 and TRBJ1-2; D possibly corresponds to TRBD1 (6 bases). Trimming removed 4 bases from V and 1 base from J, with 11 bases in between. Germline V gene sequence: CDR1 SGHKS, CDR2 YYEKEE (reference sequence). This CDR3 is 14 amino acids long.

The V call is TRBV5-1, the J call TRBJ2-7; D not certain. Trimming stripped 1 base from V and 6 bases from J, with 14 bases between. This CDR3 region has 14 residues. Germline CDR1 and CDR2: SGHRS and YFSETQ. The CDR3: CASSLSRITREQYF. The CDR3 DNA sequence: TGCGCCAGCAGCTTGTCCAGGATCACGCGCGAGCAGTACTTC.

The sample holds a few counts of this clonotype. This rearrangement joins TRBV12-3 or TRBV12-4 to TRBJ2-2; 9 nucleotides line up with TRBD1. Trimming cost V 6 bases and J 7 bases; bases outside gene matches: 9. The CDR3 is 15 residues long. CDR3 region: CASSLWTGAVGELFF. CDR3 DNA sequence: TGTGCCAGCAGCCTCTGGACAGGGGCGGTCGGGGAGCTGTTTTTT.

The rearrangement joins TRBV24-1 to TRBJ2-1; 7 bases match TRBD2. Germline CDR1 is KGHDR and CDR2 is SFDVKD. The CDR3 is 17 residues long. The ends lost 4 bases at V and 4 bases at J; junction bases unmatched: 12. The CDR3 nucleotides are TGTGCCACCAGTGACTCCGGACACCTGGGGGGGTACAATGAGCAGTTCTTC. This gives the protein CATSDSGHLGGYNEQFF.

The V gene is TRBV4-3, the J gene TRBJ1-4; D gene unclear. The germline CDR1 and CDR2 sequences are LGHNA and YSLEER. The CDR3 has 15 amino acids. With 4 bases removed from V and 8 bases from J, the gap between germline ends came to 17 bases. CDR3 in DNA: TGCGCCAGCAGCCTCTGGACGAGTAGTGGCGAAAAACTGTTTTTT. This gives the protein CASSLWTSSGEKLFF.

Written as DNA, the CDR3 is TGTGCCAGTTGTGTTAAACTACAGGGAAAGAACACTGAAGCTTTCTTT. This encodes CASCVKLQGKNTEAFF. The gene calls are TRBV12-3 or TRBV12-4 and TRBJ1-1; possibly TRBD1 for D (6 bases). The length of the CDR3 is 16 residues. Trimming stripped 9 bases from V and 1 base from J, with 21 bases between.

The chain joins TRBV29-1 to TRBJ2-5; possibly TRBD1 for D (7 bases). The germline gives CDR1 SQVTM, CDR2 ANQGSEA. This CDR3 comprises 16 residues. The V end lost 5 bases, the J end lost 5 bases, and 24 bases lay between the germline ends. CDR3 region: CSVWRGRQGEMETQYF. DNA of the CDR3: TGCAGCGTTTGGCGGGGCCGACAGGGAGAGATGGAGACCCAGTACTTC.

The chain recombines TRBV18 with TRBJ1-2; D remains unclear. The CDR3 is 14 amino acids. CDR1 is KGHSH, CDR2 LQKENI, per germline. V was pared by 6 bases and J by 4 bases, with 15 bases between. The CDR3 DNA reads TGTGCCAGCTCCCCCGGGAAGCCGGGCTATGGCTACACCTTC. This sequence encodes CASSPGKPGYGYTF.

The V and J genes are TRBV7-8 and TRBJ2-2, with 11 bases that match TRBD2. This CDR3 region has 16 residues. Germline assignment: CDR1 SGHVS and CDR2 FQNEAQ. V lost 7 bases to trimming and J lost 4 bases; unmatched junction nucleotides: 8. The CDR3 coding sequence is TGTGCCAGCACCCAGACTAGCGGGGCCTTCACCGGGGAGCTGTTTTTT. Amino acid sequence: CASTQTSGAFTGELFF.

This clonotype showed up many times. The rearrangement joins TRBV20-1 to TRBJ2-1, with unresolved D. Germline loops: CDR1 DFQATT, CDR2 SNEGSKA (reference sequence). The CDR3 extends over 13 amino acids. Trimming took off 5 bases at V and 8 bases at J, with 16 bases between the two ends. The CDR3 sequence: CSAGPSKVDEQFF. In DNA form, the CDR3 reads TGCAGTGCTGGACCATCCAAGGTGGATGAGCAGTTCTTC.

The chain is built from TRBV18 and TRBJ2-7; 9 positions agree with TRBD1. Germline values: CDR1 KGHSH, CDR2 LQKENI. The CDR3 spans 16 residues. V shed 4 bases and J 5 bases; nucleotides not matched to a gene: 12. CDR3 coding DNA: TGTGCCAGCTCACTTTTAACCGGGACAGGGATTCACGAGCAGTACTTC. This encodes CASSLLTGTGIHEQYF.

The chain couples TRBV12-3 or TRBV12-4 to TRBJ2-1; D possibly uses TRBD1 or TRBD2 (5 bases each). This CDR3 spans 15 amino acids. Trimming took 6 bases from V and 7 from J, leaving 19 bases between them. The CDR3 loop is CASSPPGLEGNEQFF. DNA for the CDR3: TGTGCCAGCAGCCCCCCCGGTTTAGAGGGGAATGAGCAGTTCTTC.

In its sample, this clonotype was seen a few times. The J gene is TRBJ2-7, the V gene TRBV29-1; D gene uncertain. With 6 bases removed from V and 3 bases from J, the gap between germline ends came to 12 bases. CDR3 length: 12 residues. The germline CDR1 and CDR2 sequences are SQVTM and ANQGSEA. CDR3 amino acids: CSVALLSYEQYF. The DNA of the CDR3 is TGCAGCGTGGCTCTTCTAAGCTACGAGCAGTACTTC.